This T cell receptor (beta chain) was recovered during a study of beta chain features in type 1 diabetes (dated by TCRdb to 2016 to 2018). Regarding the study in general: Patients and healthy donors did not differ in mean age, gender distribution, total cell number or subset yield. A total of roughly 98,000,000 sorted cells were examined across all samples, and a strong correlation was observed between cell number per subset and RNA yield. In the study, TCRB repertoires of sorted circulating CD4+ T cell subsets from recently diagnosed type 1 diabetes patients were compared with those of matched healthy donors. Whereas all 30 or so donors provided naive and central memory subsets, regulatory and stem cell-like memory subsets were isolated from just 8 patients and roughly eight healthy donors.

On the study overall, not on this receptor specifically: Sequencing cDNA rather than genomic DNA could over-represent highly expressing activated cells, although activation and CD3 levels did not differ between groups. Naive, central memory and regulatory TCRB repertoires appeared to be more similar among patients than among healthy donors. PCR may preferentially amplify shorter templates, but because patient and control samples were amplified and corrected together, any resulting skew would affect both groups equally. Patients with type 1 diabetes made fewer insertions and deleted more nucleotides at VDJ recombination sites, implying thymic rearrangement abnormalities. HLA sub-analyses involved small numbers of individuals, so any influence of HLA type on TCRB rearrangement remained unresolved. In all four CD4+ subsets, TCRB CDR3 length was moderately but significantly shorter in type 1 diabetes patients.

The trim is 1 base for V and 0 bases for J, with a gap of 7 bases between the germline ends. From a lookup of the germline V gene, CDR1 and CDR2 are SGHTA and FQGNSA. Its CDR3 holds 14 amino acids, cysteine through phenylalanine. Solely the CDR3 DNA is kept, with 42 bases framed from the first base. The entire isolated RNA was reverse transcribed using the High Capacity cDNA Reverse Transcription Kit, and thus expressed TCRB transcripts were sequenced. Naive, central memory and regulatory T cell samples underwent deep immunoSEQ sequencing, averaging around 3.6 million total reads per sample. Sorted cells were lysed in RLT buffer, and RNA was extracted using DNase-treated RNeasy Micro or Mini kits according to cell number. To prevent cross-contamination, every cell subset was processed on its own, while patient and healthy donor samples were processed together. TCRB sequences were amplified from cDNA with the immunoSEQ multiplex PCR, producing 87-bp fragments spanning the CDR3 region. The amplicons were sequenced using the Illumina HiSeq platform. As for how the authors treated the data: Synthetic template baselines were used to correct PCR bias computationally, reads within Hamming distance 2 were collapsed together, and singletons that could not be merged were discarded. Reads were aligned to IMGT to assign V, D and J genes, CDR3 length, and insertions or deletions at six rearrangement sites. Within each subset, clonotype counts were normalized to sorted cell number, and only after that were true diversity and Gini coefficients computed with the tcR R package. The overlap coefficient, calculated on TCRB nucleotide sequences, was used to quantify repertoire sharing. As a proxy for the pre-selection repertoire, out-of-frame TCRB sequences from naive cells were analyzed. Here the immuneACCESS table is served through TCRdb, limited to in-frame sequences with V and J called. Missing clones are a known gap in these copies; in checked studies unresolved V genes cover under half, and the rest lacks a known reason. The D gene and trimming were derived from the DNA, and the V and J assignments and clone size from that table. The sample table lists 970,000 or so clones, roughly 15% of them with a count of one. The top ten clones comprise around 0.02% of the sample.

Each donor gave one peripheral blood draw, roughly 110 mL on average, collected into heparinised tubes. Using a panel that included CD45RO, CCR7, CD25, CD127, CD95 and CD27, naive, central memory, regulatory and stem cell-like memory CD4+ T cells were sorted on a BD FACSAria II. A purity above 95% was achieved for all sorted populations. PBMCs were isolated right away by Lymphoprep density gradient centrifugation and were stained directly, without culture. So that batch effects would be minimized, each experiment stained and sorted samples in pairs, pairing one healthy donor with one patient. This clone was seen more than once but under ten times. This receptor's antigen is unknown. The record has no base qualities; no much larger clone is one base away.

The sequence links TRBV7-2 to TRBJ2-7; no D gene call is confident. Sample: naive CD4+ T cells from blood. The cell subset or site tag for this specimen amounts to: true naive CD4+ T cells. This clonotype originated in a woman aged 18-29 years in good health. At the DNA level, the sequence is TGTGCCAGCAGCTTAGAACGTTCCTCCTACGAGCAGTACTTC. Its protein product is CASSLERSSYEQYF.